One sample yielded the 2 T cell receptor beta chains listed below, sequenced in a study of T-cell memory formation after mild COVID-19 (dated by TCRdb to the early 2020s). The library was produced with 5' RACE. The sequencer listed for this sample is Illumina NovaSeq 6000. The public reads were run again by TCRdb, first through fastp at Q25 and then through MiXCR, and only productive beta chains were kept. Every CDR3 protein is listed once, alongside the most common genes and DNA of its rows. The sample table records around 300,000 distinct CDR3 sequences; roughly an eighth of these occur just once. In total, the top ten clones hold 20% to 25% of the sample. What was sequenced was PBMCs or a T cell subset sorted from them (not recorded which). All receptors derive from a man aged 18 to 30 who had mild COVID-19 (a few samples of this study predate the infection). The sample titles of this study are shuffled in the database, so cell type and time point are left out; the donor was told from shared clones.

This sequence joins TRBV6-5 and TRBJ2-1; 12 nucleotides align to TRBD2. Germline assignment: CDR1 MNHEY and CDR2 SVGAGI. The CDR3 totals 16 residues. The junction had 11 bases not matched to a gene; V was cut back by 5 bases and J by 9 bases. The CDR3: CASSNPLAGGPVEQFF. Here the CDR3 DNA reads TGTGCCAGCAGTAACCCTCTAGCGGGGGGGCCGGTTGAGCAGTTCTTC.

This clonotype was recorded many times. The chain combines TRBV21-1 with TRBJ2-5. TRBV21-1 corresponds to a pseudogene. The CDR3 contains 15 residues. CDR3 amino acids: CASSKGQTVGETQYF. The CDR3 DNA sequence: TGTGCCAGCAGCAAAGGCCAAACGGTGGGGGAGACCCAGTACTTC.